This T cell receptor (beta chain) was recovered during a study of regulatory T cells in long-lasting Graves disease. V dropped 6 bases and J dropped 5 bases, with 17 bases sitting between them. The CDR3 has 15 amino acids. CDR1 and CDR2 (germline): SGHTA, FQGTGA. Combining iRepertoire HTBI primers with Arm-PCR of CDR3 regions, the authors built TCR beta libraries. From the multiplex PCR reads, TCRdb called clonotypes with MiXCR, one entry per CDR3 protein. The top ten hold around 18% of the sample, which has 680,000 or so distinct CDR3 sequences, roughly 15% seen once. The time point: newly diagnosed GD, antithyroid drugs for less than 3 months. From RNA extracted from PBMCs, the TCR library was made. These same records also appear under a second study, on T cells in Graves' hyperthyroidism and ophthalmopathy. As reported in that work: Most clonotypes that expanded in the thyroid above 0.001 also showed up in blood.

The specimen comprised peripheral blood mononuclear cells (PBMCs), sampled at new diagnosis, from a patient treated with antithyroid drugs. The receptor comes from a woman aged 30 to 39 with Graves disease. J is TRBJ2-1 and V is TRBV7-3; a weak D match, TRBD1 (8 bases). DNA for the CDR3: TGTGCCAGCAGTAGGGGGAGGGGACAGGACAATGAGCAGTTCTTC. This codes for CASSRGRGQDNEQFF.